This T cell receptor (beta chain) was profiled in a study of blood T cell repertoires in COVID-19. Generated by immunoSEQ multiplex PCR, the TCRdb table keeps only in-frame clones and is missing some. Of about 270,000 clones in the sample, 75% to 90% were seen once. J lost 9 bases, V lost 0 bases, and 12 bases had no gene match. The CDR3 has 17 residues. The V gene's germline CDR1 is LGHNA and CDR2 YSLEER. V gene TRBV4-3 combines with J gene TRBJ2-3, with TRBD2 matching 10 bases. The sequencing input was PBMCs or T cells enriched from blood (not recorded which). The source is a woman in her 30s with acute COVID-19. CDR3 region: CASSQDLTSGTLGTQYF. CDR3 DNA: TGCGCCAGCAGCCAAGATCTAACTAGCGGGACTCTTGGGACGCAGTATTTT.